What follows are 6 T cell receptor beta chains derived from one specimen sequenced in a study of blood T cell repertoires in COVID-19. The assay was immunoSEQ multiplex PCR, and TCRdb's table has in-frame clones only and misses some. The table lists 20,000 or so clones, roughly 90% of them singletons, with about 7.8% in the top ten. The sample comprised peripheral blood. All receptors derive from a woman in her sixties or seventies with active COVID-19.

The CDR3 bases are TGCGCCAGCAGCTTAGGGACAGTCACAGATACGCAGTATTTT. It is translated as CASSLGTVTDTQYF. This sequence joins TRBV5-1 and TRBJ2-3, with 7 positions matching TRBD1. The CDR3 is 14 amino acids. V dropped 2 bases and J dropped 2; count of bases not matched to a gene: 2. Germline assignment: CDR1 SGHRS and CDR2 YFSETQ.

This chain joins TRBV5-4 and TRBJ1-6; a possible D gene is TRBD1 (6 bases). CDR3 length: 17 amino acids. Trimming shortened V by 4 bases and J by 8 bases, and 22 bases separated the two germline ends. The germline V gene encodes CDR1 SGHNT and CDR2 YYREEE (reference sequence). The CDR3 coding sequence is TGTGCCAGCAGCCCAGGGAGGGGGAGGACAGCCGATTCACCCCTCCACTTT. This gives the protein CASSPGRGRTADSPLHF.

This clone was counted between two and nine times. The CDR3 end shows no conserved phenylalanine or tryptophan, and so a read error is likely. The DNA is omitted, as the CDR3 cannot be located on it reliably, and the CDR3 follows TCRdb's listing. The chain couples TRBV2 to TRBJ1-4; TRBD1 is taken as the D call from the table, unchecked against the DNA. The CDR3 spans 13 residues, counting both ends. Germline values: CDR1 SNHLY, CDR2 FYNNEI. The CDR3 sequence is CASSEAGRDSRFG.

The table lists this clone with a count of one. This sequence joins TRBV25-1 and TRBJ2-5; 7 nucleotides agree with TRBD1. Germline CDR1 is MGHDK and CDR2 is SYGVNS. The CDR3 runs 15 residues. The V and J ends lost 8 bases and 5 bases, in that order; junction bases with no gene match: 14. This chain's CDR3 is CASAGADRVGETQYF. The DNA for the CDR3 is TGTGCCAGCGCCGGCGCTGACAGGGTTGGGGAGACCCAGTACTTC.

DNA for the CDR3: TGTGCCAGCAGTGAGTGGGGACAGAACACTGAAGCTTTCTTT. This sequence encodes CASSEWGQNTEAFF. The chain employs TRBV25-1 and TRBJ1-1; D perhaps matches TRBD1 (6 bases). Germline values: CDR1 MGHDK, CDR2 SYGVNS. The CDR3 spans 14 residues. V was cut by 3 bases and J by 1 base, with 9 bases left in between.

The chain uses TRBV2 and TRBJ2-5; D is perhaps TRBD1 (6 bases). Trimming pared 6 bases from V and 0 bases from J, leaving 14 bases between. The germline V gene has CDR1 SNHLY and CDR2 FYNNEI. The CDR3 extends over 15 amino acids. In DNA form, the CDR3 reads TGTGCCAGCAGGCGGCCAGGGGCCTACCAAGAGACCCAGTACTTC. Its protein product is CASRRPGAYQETQYF. The full variable domain, completed using reference TRBV2 and TRBJ2-5, is EPEVTQTPSHQVTQMGQEVILRCVPISNHLYFYWYRQILGQKVEFLVSFYNNEISEKSEIFDDQFSVERPDGSNFTLKIRSTKLEDSAMYFCASRRPGAYQETQYFGPGTRLLVL.